This T cell receptor beta chain was identified in a study of T cell responses to AZD1222 COVID-19 vaccine. Findings and caveats of the study: The reported proportion of spike-specific TCRs targeting unmutated variant regions was nearly half.

Repertoires were generated with immunoSEQ multiplex PCR, while TCRdb's copy carries only in-frame clones and drops some. Among roughly 150,000 clones listed, roughly 88% were seen once. Trimming removed 3 bases from V and 2 bases from J, with 9 bases in between. Germline V gene data show CDR1 as SEHNR and CDR2 as FQNEAQ (reference sequence). The CDR3 is 14 amino acids. Comments on this clone: Its antigen is unidentified.

The chain uses TRBV7-9 and TRBJ2-3; D is undetermined. This sequence originates from an adult who received the AZD1222 COVID-19 vaccine. The sample here was peripheral blood, taken 28 days after the second AZD1222 dose. Here the CDR3 reads CASSFSDATDTQYF. For the CDR3, the DNA is TGTGCCAGCAGCTTTTCGGACGCCACAGATACGCAGTATTTT.